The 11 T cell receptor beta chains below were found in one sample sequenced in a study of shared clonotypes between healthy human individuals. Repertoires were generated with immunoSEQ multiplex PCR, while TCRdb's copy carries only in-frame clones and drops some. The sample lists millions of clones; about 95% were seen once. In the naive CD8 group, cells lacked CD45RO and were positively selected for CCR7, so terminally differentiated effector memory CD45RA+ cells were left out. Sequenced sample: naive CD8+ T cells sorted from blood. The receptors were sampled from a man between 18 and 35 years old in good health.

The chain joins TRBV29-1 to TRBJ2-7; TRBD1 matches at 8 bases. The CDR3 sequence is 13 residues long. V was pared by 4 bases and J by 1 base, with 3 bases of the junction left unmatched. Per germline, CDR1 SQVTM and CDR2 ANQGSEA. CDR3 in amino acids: CSVATGASYEQYF. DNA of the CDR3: TGCAGCGTTGCGACAGGGGCATCCTACGAGCAGTACTTC.

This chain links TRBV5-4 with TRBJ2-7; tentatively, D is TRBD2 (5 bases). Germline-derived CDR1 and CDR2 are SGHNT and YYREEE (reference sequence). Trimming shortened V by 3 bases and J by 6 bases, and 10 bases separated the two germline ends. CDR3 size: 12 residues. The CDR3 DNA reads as TGTGCCAGCAGCTCTGTGAGCGGCGAGCAGTACTTC. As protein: CASSSVSGEQYF.

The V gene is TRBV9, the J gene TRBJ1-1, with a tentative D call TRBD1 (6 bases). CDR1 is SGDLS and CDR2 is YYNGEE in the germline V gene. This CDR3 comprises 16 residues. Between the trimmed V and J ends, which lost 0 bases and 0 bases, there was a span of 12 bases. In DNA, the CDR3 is TGTGCCAGCAGCGTAGGGGGGGACATAATGAACACTGAAGCTTTCTTT. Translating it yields CASSVGGDIMNTEAFF.

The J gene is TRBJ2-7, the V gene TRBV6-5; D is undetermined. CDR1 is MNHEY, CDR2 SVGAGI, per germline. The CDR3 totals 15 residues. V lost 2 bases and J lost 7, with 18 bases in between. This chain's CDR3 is CASSYIAVGVDEQYF. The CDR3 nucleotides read TGTGCCAGCAGTTACATCGCAGTGGGTGTTGATGAGCAGTACTTC.

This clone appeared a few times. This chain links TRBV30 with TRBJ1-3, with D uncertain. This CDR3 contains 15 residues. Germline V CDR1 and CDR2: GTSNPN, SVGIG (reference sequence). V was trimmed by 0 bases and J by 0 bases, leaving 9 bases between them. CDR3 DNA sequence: TGTGCCTGGAGTGTATTCGGGTTCTCTGGAAACACCATATATTTT. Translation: CAWSVFGFSGNTIYF.

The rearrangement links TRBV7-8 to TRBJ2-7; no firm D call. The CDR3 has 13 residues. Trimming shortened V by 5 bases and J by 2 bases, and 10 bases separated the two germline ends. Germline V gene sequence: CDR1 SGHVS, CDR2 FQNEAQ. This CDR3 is CASSPTTTYEQYF. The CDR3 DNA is TGTGCCAGCAGCCCGACGACGACCTACGAGCAGTACTTC.

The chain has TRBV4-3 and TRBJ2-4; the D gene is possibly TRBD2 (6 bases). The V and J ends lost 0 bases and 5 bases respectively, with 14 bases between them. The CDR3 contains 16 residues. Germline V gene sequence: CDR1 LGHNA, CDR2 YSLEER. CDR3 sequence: CASSQEGEARENIQYF. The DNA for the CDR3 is TGCGCCAGCAGCCAAGAGGGGGAGGCCAGGGAAAACATTCAGTACTTC.

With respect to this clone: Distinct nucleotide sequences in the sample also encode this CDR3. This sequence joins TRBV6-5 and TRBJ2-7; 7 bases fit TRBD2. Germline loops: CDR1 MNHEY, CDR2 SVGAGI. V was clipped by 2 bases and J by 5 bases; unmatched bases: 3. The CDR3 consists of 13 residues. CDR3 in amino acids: CASSYGAGDEQYF. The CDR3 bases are TGTGCCAGCAGTTACGGTGCGGGAGACGAGCAGTACTTC.

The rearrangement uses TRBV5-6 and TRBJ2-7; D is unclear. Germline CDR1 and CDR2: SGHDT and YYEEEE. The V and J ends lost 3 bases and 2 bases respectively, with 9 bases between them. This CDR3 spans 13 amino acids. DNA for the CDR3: TGTGCCAGCAGCTCGTGGCCCCCCTACGAGCAGTACTTC. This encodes CASSSWPPYEQYF. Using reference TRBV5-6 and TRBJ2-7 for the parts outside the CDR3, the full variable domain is DAGVTQSPTHLIKTRGQQVTLRCSPKSGHDTVSWYQQALGQGPQFIFQYYEEEERQRGNFPDRFSGHQFPNYSSELNVNALLLGDSALYLCASSSWPPYEQYFGPGTRLTVT.

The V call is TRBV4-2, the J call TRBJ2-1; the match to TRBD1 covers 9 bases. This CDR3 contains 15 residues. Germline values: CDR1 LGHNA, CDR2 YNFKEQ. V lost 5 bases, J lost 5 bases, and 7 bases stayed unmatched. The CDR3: CASSFRDRDDNEQFF. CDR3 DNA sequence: TGTGCCAGCAGCTTCCGGGACAGGGACGACAATGAGCAGTTCTTC.

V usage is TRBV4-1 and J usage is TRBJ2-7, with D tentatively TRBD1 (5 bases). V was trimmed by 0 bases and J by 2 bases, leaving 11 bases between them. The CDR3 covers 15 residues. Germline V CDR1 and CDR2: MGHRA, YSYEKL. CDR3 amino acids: CASSQEDTLTYEQYF. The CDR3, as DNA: TGCGCCAGCAGCCAAGAGGACACTTTAACCTACGAGCAGTACTTC.